Below, one T cell receptor beta chain is given with its context. The CDR3 end falls 3 residues outside the read, so it is completed with the germline J gene. This record belongs to a study of T cells in women clearing cervical HPV infection. This CDR3 comprises 13 residues. From germline, CDR1 is SNHLY and CDR2 FYNNEI. The V gene lost 4 bases and the J gene lost 5 bases, with 9 bases spanning the gap. Only in-frame clones appear in the TCRdb table, and some are missing; sequencing was by immunoSEQ multiplex PCR. The ten most abundant clones cover approximately 8.4% of a sample with about 30,000 clones.

The sequence was collected from a woman between 18 and 70 years old with a cervical HPV16 infection that either progressed to CIN3+ or cleared (not recorded which). The sample consisted of blood buffy coat. The chain has TRBV2 and TRBJ2-1, with a weak D call TRBD1 (6 bases). The CDR3 spells CASSVGQNNEQFF. Partial CDR3 DNA: TGTGCCAGCAGTGTCGGACAGAACAATGAG.